The 7 T cell receptor beta chains below were found in one sample sequenced in a study of cytomegalovirus exposure and HLA in healthy donors. The PCR had 60 Vbeta and 13 Jbeta primers. Sequencing was performed with immunoSEQ multiplex PCR; in TCRdb, only in-frame clones are kept and a portion is missing. The table lists some 150,000 clones, roughly three quarters of them singletons. Sequenced sample: PBMCs. All receptors derive from a woman between 25 and 40 years old in good health and CMV-seronegative.

This clone was seen a handful of times. This chain connects TRBV4-1 to TRBJ1-5; TRBD1 agrees at 8 bases. The CDR3 is 16 amino acids. Germline V gene data show CDR1 as MGHRA and CDR2 as YSYEKL. The J segment lost 6 bases and the V segment lost 1 base, leaving 8 bases of the junction unmatched. In DNA, the CDR3 is TGCGCCAGCAGCCAAGGGACAGGGACCGTGTTTCAGCCCCAGCATTTT. It is translated as CASSQGTGTVFQPQHF.

The rearrangement links TRBV7-9 to TRBJ1-4; unclear D gene. Germline-derived CDR1 and CDR2 are SEHNR and FQNEAQ (reference sequence). V lost 1 base and J lost 8, with 8 bases in between. This CDR3 spans 13 amino acids. The CDR3 nucleotides are TGTGCCAGCAGCTTAGTGCCGGAGGAAAAACTGTTTTTT. It translates to CASSLVPEEKLFF.

The J gene is TRBJ2-5, the V gene TRBV10-3, with TRBD1 matching 10 bases. The V gene's germline CDR1 is ENHRY and CDR2 SYGVKD. CDR3 length: 15 amino acids. The V and J ends lost 4 bases and 5 bases, in that order; junction bases with no gene match: 7. In DNA, the CDR3 is TGTGCCATCAGTGTAGGGACAGGGGATGTGGAGACCCAGTACTTC. Encoded protein: CAISVGTGDVETQYF.

This clone was seen a single time. The chain uses TRBV6-5 and TRBJ1-1; TRBD1 might be the D (5 bases). Looked up from germline, CDR1 is MNHEY and CDR2 is SVGAGI. The CDR3 consists of 13 residues. With 0 bases removed from V and 4 bases from J, the gap between germline ends came to 6 bases. The DNA of the CDR3 is TGTGCCAGCAGTTACTCGGGGGGCACTGAAGCTTTCTTT. Amino acid sequence: CASSYSGGTEAFF.

The chain uses TRBV6-1 and TRBJ2-7, with TRBD1 matching over 9 bases. This CDR3 spans 13 amino acids. V trimming: 2 bases; J trimming: 9 bases; junction bases outside the gene matches: 5. CDR1 and CDR2 from the germline V gene are MNHNS and SASEGT. CDR3 sequence (DNA): TGTGCCAGCAGTGAATTGGGACAGGGAGCGCAGTACTTC. This codes for CASSELGQGAQYF.

The rearrangement links TRBV28 to TRBJ2-7, with 10 bases matching TRBD2. The CDR3 is 13 residues long. The germline gives CDR1 MDHEN, CDR2 SYDVKM. The V gene end was trimmed by 6 bases and the J gene end by 6 bases; junction bases not matched to a gene: 5. The CDR3 loop is CASRASGSSEQYF. CDR3 in DNA: TGTGCCAGCAGAGCTAGCGGGAGTAGCGAGCAGTACTTC.

This clone occurred once. The genes are TRBV29-1 and TRBJ2-5; D is uncertain. The germline CDR1 and CDR2 sequences are SQVTM and ANQGSEA. The CDR3 sequence is 11 residues long. The V end lost 4 bases, the J end lost 5 bases, and 8 bases lay between the germline ends. The CDR3 bases are TGCAGCGTTGGCAGTCTTGAGACCCAGTACTTC. The encoded protein is CSVGSLETQYF.